One and the same sample provided the 31 T cell receptor beta chains below, sequenced in a study of blood T cell repertoires in COVID-19. This table comes from immunoSEQ multiplex PCR, and its TCRdb copy is limited to in-frame clones, with some not included. There are about 260,000 clones in the sample; over 75% occur only once, and over 2.5% lies in the top ten. What was sequenced was PBMCs or T cells enriched from blood (not recorded which). These receptors originate from a woman in her thirties or forties who had been exposed to COVID-19.

The V gene is TRBV6-5, the J gene TRBJ1-2; tentative D call: TRBD1 (6 bases). Looked up from germline, CDR1 is MNHEY and CDR2 is SVGAGI. The CDR3 totals 12 residues. The V end lost 6 bases, the J end lost 5 bases, and 10 bases lay between the germline ends. In DNA, the CDR3 is TGTGCCAGCAGATCCGGACAGTATGGCTACACCTTC. Translated: CASRSGQYGYTF.

The rearrangement uses TRBV5-1 and TRBJ1-1, with TRBD1 matching 7 bases. Looked up from germline, CDR1 is SGHRS and CDR2 is YFSETQ. V shed 4 bases, J shed 4 bases, and the junction held 7 bases outside the gene matches. CDR3 length: 14 amino acids. CDR3 in amino acids: CASSAGQAITEAFF. For the CDR3, the DNA is TGCGCCAGCAGCGCCGGACAGGCTATCACTGAAGCTTTCTTT.

This chain uses TRBV28 with TRBJ2-7; 7 bases agree with TRBD1. CDR3 length: 12 amino acids. Germline-derived CDR1 and CDR2 are MDHEN and SYDVKM. Trimming took 5 bases from V and 3 from J; bases not matched to a gene: 1. The CDR3, as DNA: TGTGCCAGCAGTGACAGGGTCTACGAGCAGTACGTC. Protein: CASSDRVYEQYV.

This chain uses TRBV5-4 with TRBJ2-2, with 10 bases identical to TRBD2. This CDR3 is 17 amino acids long. Germline values: CDR1 SGHNT, CDR2 YYREEE (reference sequence). With V trimmed by 5 bases and J by 2 bases, 9 bases remained unmatched. CDR3: CASRFLAGARNTGELFF. DNA of the CDR3: TGTGCCAGCAGGTTTCTAGCGGGGGCTAGAAACACCGGGGAGCTGTTTTTT. Full variable domain (outside the CDR3, taken from reference TRBV5-4 and TRBJ2-2): ETGVTQSPTHLIKTRGQQVTLRCSSQSGHNTVSWYQQALGQGPQFIFQYYREEENGRGNFPPRFSGLQFPNYSSELNVNALELDDSALYLCASRFLAGARNTGELFFGEGSRLTVL.

V usage is TRBV14 and J usage is TRBJ2-3; unclear D gene. This CDR3 is 14 amino acids long. In germline, CDR1 is SGHDN, CDR2 FVKESK. The V gene lost 2 bases and the J gene lost 2 bases, with 8 bases spanning the gap. The CDR3: CASSQTWLTDTQYF. Here the CDR3 DNA reads TGTGCCAGCAGCCAAACCTGGCTCACAGATACGCAGTATTTT.

The V gene is TRBV7-9, the J gene TRBJ2-3; perhaps TRBD2 as D (5 bases). This CDR3 comprises 13 residues. CDR1 and CDR2 (germline): SEHNR, FQNEAQ (reference sequence). Trimming stripped 1 base from V and 7 bases from J, with 9 bases between. CDR3 sequence reads: CASSLDGKNTQYF. The CDR3 nucleotides are TGTGCCAGCAGCTTAGACGGGAAGAATACGCAGTATTTT. Full variable domain (rest looked up from reference TRBV7-9 and TRBJ2-3): DTGVSQNPRHKITKRGQNVTFRCDPISEHNRLYWYRQTLGQGPEFLTYFQNEAQLEKSRLLSDRFSAERPKGSFSTLEIQRTEQGDSAMYLCASSLDGKNTQYFGPGTRLTVL.

This rearrangement joins TRBV30 to TRBJ1-2, with D perhaps TRBD1 (5 bases). V gave up 3 bases and J gave up 3 bases, with 14 bases separating them. The germline V gene encodes CDR1 GTSNPN and CDR2 SVGIG (reference sequence). The CDR3 has 14 amino acids. As DNA, the CDR3 is TGTGCCTGGAGCTGGGGGGACCAAGACTATGGCTACACCTTC. Its protein is CAWSWGDQDYGYTF.

The chain has TRBV6-6 and TRBJ1-2, with a possible D match to TRBD1 (5 bases). Trimming took off 10 bases at V and 7 bases at J, with 22 bases between the two ends. Germline V lookup: CDR1 MNHNY, CDR2 SVGAGI (reference sequence). The CDR3 is 14 amino acids. This chain's CDR3 is CATGVGGIVGGYTF. The CDR3 DNA reads TGTGCCACGGGAGTTGGGGGGATTGTTGGTGGCTACACCTTC.

Note on this clone: A read error may account for a junction end that differs from germline. The V call is TRBV5-1, the J call TRBJ1-1; 10 nucleotides line up with TRBD1. The V gene's germline CDR1 is SGHRS and CDR2 YFSETQ. The CDR3 has 16 residues. This CDR3 is CASSGETGGGNTEAFF. The CDR3 DNA follows: TGTGCCAGCAGCGGGGAGACAGGGGGCGGAAACACTGAAGCTTTCTTT.

A remark on this clone: The same CDR3 can be traced to other DNA sequences in this sample. This chain connects TRBV6-4 to TRBJ2-3; 11 nucleotides align to TRBD2. J was trimmed by 1 base and V by 6 bases; bases with no gene match: 3. Germline-derived CDR1 and CDR2 are MRHNA and SNTAGT. This CDR3 contains 15 residues. The CDR3 DNA sequence: TGTGCCAGCAGCTTGACTAGCGGGGGCACAGATACGCAGTATTTT. This encodes CASSLTSGGTDTQYF.

The chain joins TRBV6-5 to TRBJ1-2, with 7 bases aligning to TRBD1. Germline V gene data show CDR1 as MNHEY and CDR2 as SVGAGI. The trim removed 8 bases at V and 0 bases at J, leaving 6 bases unmatched. This CDR3 contains 14 residues. The CDR3 DNA follows: TGTGCCAGCCTCCCCGGGACAGCTAACTATGGCTACACCTTC. Its translation is CASLPGTANYGYTF.

The chain combines TRBV4-1 with TRBJ1-5; D uncertain. In germline, CDR1 is MGHRA, CDR2 YSYEKL. Trimming took off 2 bases at V and 3 bases at J, with 23 bases between the two ends. The CDR3 runs to 19 residues. The DNA for the CDR3 is TGCGCCAGCAGCCAACCCCCGTTGCTTAACGGGATTCTCAATCAGCCCCAGCATTTT. Amino acids: CASSQPPLLNGILNQPQHF.

The rearrangement links TRBV2 to TRBJ2-5; 9 nucleotides agree with TRBD1. V lost 6 bases to trimming and J lost 3 bases; unmatched junction nucleotides: 8. The CDR3 contains 15 residues. Germline assignment: CDR1 SNHLY and CDR2 FYNNEI. The CDR3 DNA sequence: TGTGCCAGCAGGGCCAAGACAGGGGGGAAAGAGACCCAGTACTTC. This sequence encodes CASRAKTGGKETQYF.

This chain joins TRBV29-1 and TRBJ2-3; 8 nucleotides align to TRBD1. CDR1 and CDR2 (germline): SQVTM, ANQGSEA. This CDR3 contains 14 residues. J was trimmed by 1 base and V by 4 bases; bases with no gene match: 4. CDR3 sequence (DNA): TGCAGCGTTGGACAGGGGTGGGGCACAGATACGCAGTATTTT. Encoded protein: CSVGQGWGTDTQYF.

The V call is TRBV19, the J call TRBJ2-1, with TRBD2 identical over 9 bases. V lost 3 bases to trimming and J lost 5 bases; unmatched junction nucleotides: 5. The germline V gene has CDR1 LNHDA and CDR2 SQIVND (reference sequence). The CDR3 spans 15 residues. This CDR3 reads CASSILAGSNNEQFF. CDR3 DNA: TGTGCCAGTAGTATTCTAGCGGGAAGCAACAATGAGCAGTTCTTC.

The gene calls are TRBV18 and TRBJ1-1, with 8 positions matching TRBD1. With 4 bases clipped from V and 4 bases from J, the junction kept 2 bases outside the gene matches. The germline CDR1 and CDR2 sequences are KGHSH and LQKENI. The CDR3 totals 13 residues. In DNA, the CDR3 is TGTGCCAGCTCACGACAGGGGTCCACTGAAGCTTTCTTT. It is translated as CASSRQGSTEAFF.

This chain connects TRBV7-2 to TRBJ1-3; D remains unclear. CDR3 length: 16 amino acids. Trimming removed 1 base from V and 3 bases from J, with 13 bases in between. Germline V gives CDR1 SGHTA, CDR2 FQGNSA. CDR3 nucleotides: TGTGCCAGCAGCTTAGAGGCGGTTAGGAGTGGAAACACCATATATTTT. The encoded protein is CASSLEAVRSGNTIYF.

The V call is TRBV7-2, the J call TRBJ1-4, with D perhaps matching TRBD1 (6 bases). Trimming pared 4 bases from V and 4 bases from J, leaving 13 bases between. CDR3 length: 15 residues. In germline, CDR1 is SGHTA, CDR2 FQGNSA. The CDR3 coding sequence is TGTGCCAGCAGCTCCCGGGGGGCCCTTAATGAAAAACTGTTTTTT. As protein: CASSSRGALNEKLFF.

The table lists this clone with a count of one. This rearrangement joins TRBV7-9 to TRBJ1-5; 10 bases align to TRBD1. The CDR3 runs 19 residues. The germline V gene has CDR1 SEHNR and CDR2 FQNEAQ (reference sequence). The J segment lost 2 bases and the V segment lost 3 bases, leaving 13 bases of the junction unmatched. CDR3 DNA sequence: TGTGCCAGCAGCTTGTTCGGGACAGGGGCGACCCTTGGCAATCAGCCCCAGCATTTT. Residues: CASSLFGTGATLGNQPQHF. The variable domain in full, completed from reference TRBV7-9 and TRBJ1-5, reads DTGVSQNPRHKITKRGQNVTFRCDPISEHNRLYWYRQTLGQGPEFLTYFQNEAQLEKSRLLSDRFSAERPKGSFSTLEIQRTEQGDSAMYLCASSLFGTGATLGNQPQHFGDGTRLSIL.

This rearrangement joins TRBV29-1 to TRBJ1-2; no reliable D call. Germline CDR1 reads SQVTM; CDR2 reads ANQGSEA. This CDR3 spans 14 amino acids. The germline V and J ends were trimmed by 7 bases and 5 bases, with 20 bases remaining between them. The CDR3 reads CSAAPSSARYGYTF. CDR3 DNA: TGCAGCGCTGCCCCGAGTAGTGCTCGGTATGGCTACACCTTC.

The V call is TRBV6-4, the J call TRBJ1-1; the match to TRBD1 covers 9 bases. CDR3 length: 14 amino acids. Trimming at V came to 4 bases and at J to 4 bases, leaving 4 bases not matched to a gene. The V gene's germline CDR1 is MRHNA and CDR2 SNTAGT. In DNA, the CDR3 is TGTGCCAGCAGTGTGACAGGGGGAGCCACTGAAGCTTTCTTT. Protein: CASSVTGGATEAFF.

The V gene is TRBV18, the J gene TRBJ2-1; D not certain. V gave up 4 bases and J gave up 8 bases, with 12 bases separating them. In germline, CDR1 is KGHSH, CDR2 LQKENI. CDR3 length: 13 amino acids. CDR3: CASSRRHSDEQFF. The CDR3 coding sequence is TGTGCCAGCTCACGACGACATTCCGATGAGCAGTTCTTC. Variable domain in full (rest from reference TRBV18 and TRBJ2-1): NAGVMQNPRHLVRRRGQEARLRCSPMKGHSHVYWYRQLPEEGLKFMVYLQKENIIDESGMPKERFSAEFPKEGPSILRIQQVVRGDSAAYFCASSRRHSDEQFFGPGTRLTVL.

The rearrangement joins TRBV13 to TRBJ1-2; no firm D call. Trimming took 0 bases from V and 4 from J, leaving 9 bases between them. This CDR3 has 14 residues. The germline V gene encodes CDR1 PRHDT and CDR2 FYEKMQ (reference sequence). The CDR3 bases are TGTGCCAGCAGCTTAGGCCAGCGGAGCTATGGCTACACCTTC. Translation: CASSLGQRSYGYTF.

This clone is a singleton in its sample. The V and J genes are TRBV28 and TRBJ1-6, with D hard to call. V was shortened by 6 bases and J by 5 bases, with 11 bases between the two germline ends. Looked up from germline, CDR1 is MDHEN and CDR2 is SYDVKM. This CDR3 has 14 amino acids. The chain's CDR3 is CASSPGGNNSPLHF. The CDR3 DNA reads TGTGCCAGCAGCCCCGGCGGGAATAATTCACCCCTCCACTTT.

V gene TRBV30 combines with J gene TRBJ1-2, with D perhaps matching TRBD1 (5 bases). Germline lookup yields CDR1 GTSNPN and CDR2 SVGIG (reference sequence). Between the trimmed V and J ends, which lost 2 bases and 8 bases, there was a span of 12 bases. The CDR3 covers 12 residues. CDR3 region: CAWSMGTIGYTF. In nucleotides, the CDR3 is TGTGCCTGGAGTATGGGGACTATCGGCTACACCTTC.

The chain combines TRBV5-1 with TRBJ2-3; 7 positions agree with TRBD2. From germline, CDR1 is SGHRS and CDR2 YFSETQ. Trimming removed 0 bases from V and 0 bases from J; junction bases left unmatched: 7. The CDR3 is made up of 17 amino acids. The CDR3 nucleotides read TGCGCCAGCAGCTTGGCCGCTAGCGGCCGAAGCACAGATACGCAGTATTTT. As protein: CASSLAASGRSTDTQYF.

CDR3: CASSDSSVAYNEQFF. The CDR3 nucleotides are TGTGCCAGCAGCGACTCTAGCGTCGCCTACAATGAGCAGTTCTTC. The gene calls are TRBV9 and TRBJ2-1; possibly TRBD2 for D (6 bases). V dropped 3 bases and J dropped 2 bases, with 12 bases sitting between them. CDR1 SGDLS and CDR2 YYNGEE come from the germline V gene. The CDR3 is 15 amino acids. The full variable domain, completed using reference TRBV9 and TRBJ2-1, is DSGVTQTPKHLITATGQRVTLRCSPRSGDLSVYWYQQSLDQGLQFLIQYYNGEERAKGNILERFSAQQFPDLHSELNLSSLELGDSALYFCASSDSSVAYNEQFFGPGTRLTVL.

This sequence joins TRBV6-5 and TRBJ2-5, with 7 bases aligning to TRBD2. The CDR3 loop spans 16 amino acids. Germline lookup yields CDR1 MNHEY and CDR2 SVGAGI. Trimming took 0 bases from V and 2 from J; bases not matched to a gene: 6. CDR3 sequence (DNA): TGTGCCAGCAGTTACTCTGCTAGCGGCAAACAAGAGACCCAGTACTTC. Translated: CASSYSASGKQETQYF.

The V gene is TRBV7-3, the J gene TRBJ1-2, with a tentative D call TRBD1 (5 bases). V was shortened by 3 bases and J by 6 bases, with 20 bases between the two germline ends. Germline CDR1 reads SGHTA; CDR2 reads FQGTGA. The CDR3 runs to 16 residues. Here the CDR3 DNA reads TGTGCCAGCAGCTTCGAGCCGGGACTCCCAACCGATGGCTACACCTTC. Protein: CASSFEPGLPTDGYTF.

The chain links TRBV7-9 to TRBJ1-6, with D tentatively TRBD1 (5 bases). The CDR3 consists of 16 residues. Germline assignment: CDR1 SEHNR and CDR2 FQNEAQ (reference sequence). V shed 5 bases and J shed 8 bases, with 19 bases lying between them. CDR3 coding DNA: TGTGCCAGCAGCCCCTCAGTGCGGGGGAAGCATTCACCCCTCCACTTT. Protein: CASSPSVRGKHSPLHF.

The chain combines TRBV11-1 with TRBJ2-1; perhaps TRBD2 as D (5 bases). Germline V gene lookup returns CDR1 SGHAT and CDR2 FQDESV (reference sequence). The CDR3 sequence is 15 residues long. Trimming pared 5 bases from V and 0 bases from J, leaving 11 bases between. The CDR3: CASSPEVSSYNEQFF. In DNA, the CDR3 is TGTGCCAGCAGCCCGGAGGTAAGCTCCTACAATGAGCAGTTCTTC.